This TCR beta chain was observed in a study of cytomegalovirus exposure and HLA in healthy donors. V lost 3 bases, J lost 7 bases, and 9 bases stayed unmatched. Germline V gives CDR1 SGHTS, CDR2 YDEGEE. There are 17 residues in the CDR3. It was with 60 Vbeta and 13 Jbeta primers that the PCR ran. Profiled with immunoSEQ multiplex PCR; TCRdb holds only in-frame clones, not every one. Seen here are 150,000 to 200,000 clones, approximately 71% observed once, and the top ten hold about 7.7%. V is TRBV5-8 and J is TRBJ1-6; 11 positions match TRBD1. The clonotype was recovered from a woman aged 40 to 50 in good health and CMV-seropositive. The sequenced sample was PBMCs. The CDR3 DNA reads TGTGCCAGCAGCTCACACCGGGACAGGGGGACAAATTCACCCCTCCACTTT. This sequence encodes CASSSHRDRGTNSPLHF.